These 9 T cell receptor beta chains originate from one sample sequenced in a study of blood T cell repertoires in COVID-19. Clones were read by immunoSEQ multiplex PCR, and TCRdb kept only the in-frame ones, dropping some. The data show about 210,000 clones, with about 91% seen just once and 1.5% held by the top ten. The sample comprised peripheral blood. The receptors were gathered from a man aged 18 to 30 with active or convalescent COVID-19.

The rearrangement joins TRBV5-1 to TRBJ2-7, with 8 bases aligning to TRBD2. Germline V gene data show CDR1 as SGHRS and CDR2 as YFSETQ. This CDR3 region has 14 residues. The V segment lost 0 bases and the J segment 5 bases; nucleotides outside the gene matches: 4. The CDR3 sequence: CASSLGAAGDEQYF. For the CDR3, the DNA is TGCGCCAGCAGCTTGGGAGCAGCGGGAGACGAGCAGTACTTC.

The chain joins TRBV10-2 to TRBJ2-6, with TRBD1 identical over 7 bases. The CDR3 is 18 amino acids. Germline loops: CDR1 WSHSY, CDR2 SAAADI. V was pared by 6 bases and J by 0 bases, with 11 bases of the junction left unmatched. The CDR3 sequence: CASSHGTAFSSGANVLTF. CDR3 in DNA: TGCGCCAGCAGCCACGGGACAGCCTTCAGCTCTGGGGCCAACGTCCTGACTTTC.

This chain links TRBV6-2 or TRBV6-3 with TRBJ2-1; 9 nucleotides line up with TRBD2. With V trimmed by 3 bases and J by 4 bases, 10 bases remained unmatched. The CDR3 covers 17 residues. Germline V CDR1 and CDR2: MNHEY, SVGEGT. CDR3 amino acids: CASSYSRTSEVYNEQFF. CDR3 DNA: TGTGCCAGCAGTTATTCCCGGACTAGCGAGGTGTACAATGAGCAGTTCTTC.

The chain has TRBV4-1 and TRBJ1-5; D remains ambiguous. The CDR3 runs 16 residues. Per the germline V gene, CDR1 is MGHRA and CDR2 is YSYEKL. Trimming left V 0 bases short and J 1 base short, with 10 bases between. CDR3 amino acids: CASSQDSAGSNQPQHF. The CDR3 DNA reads TGCGCCAGCAGCCAAGATTCGGCAGGAAGCAATCAGCCCCAGCATTTT.

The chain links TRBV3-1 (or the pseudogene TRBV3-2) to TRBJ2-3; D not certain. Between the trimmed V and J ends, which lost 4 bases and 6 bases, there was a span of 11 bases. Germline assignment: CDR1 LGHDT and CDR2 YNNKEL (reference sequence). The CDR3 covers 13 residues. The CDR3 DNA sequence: TGTGCCAGCAGCCCTACCATGTCCGATACGCAGTATTTT. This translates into CASSPTMSDTQYF.

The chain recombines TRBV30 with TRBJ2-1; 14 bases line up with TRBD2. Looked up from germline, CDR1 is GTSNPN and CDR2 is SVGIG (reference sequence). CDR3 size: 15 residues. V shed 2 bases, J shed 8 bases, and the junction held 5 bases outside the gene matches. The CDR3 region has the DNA TGTGCCTGGAGTACGGGACTAGCGGGAGTTTATGAGCAGTTCTTC. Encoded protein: CAWSTGLAGVYEQFF.

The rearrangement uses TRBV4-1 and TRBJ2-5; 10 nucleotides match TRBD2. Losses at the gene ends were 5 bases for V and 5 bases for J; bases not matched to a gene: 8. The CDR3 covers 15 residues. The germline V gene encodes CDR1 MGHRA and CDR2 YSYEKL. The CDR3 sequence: CASSTPGTSDETQYF. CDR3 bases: TGCGCCAGCAGCACCCCCGGGACTAGCGATGAGACCCAGTACTTC.

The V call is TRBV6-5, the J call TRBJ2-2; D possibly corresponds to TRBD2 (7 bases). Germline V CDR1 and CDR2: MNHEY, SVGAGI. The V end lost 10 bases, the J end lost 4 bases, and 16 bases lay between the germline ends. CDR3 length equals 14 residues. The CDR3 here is CAIRGAVSTGELFF. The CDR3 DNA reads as TGTGCCATCCGGGGGGCGGTGAGCACCGGGGAGCTGTTTTTT.

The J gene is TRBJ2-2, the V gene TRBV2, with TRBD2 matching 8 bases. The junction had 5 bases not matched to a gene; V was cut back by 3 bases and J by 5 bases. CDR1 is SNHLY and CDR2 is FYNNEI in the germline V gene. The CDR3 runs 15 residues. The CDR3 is CASSDGAGGTGELFF. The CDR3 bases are TGTGCCAGCAGTGATGGGGCGGGGGGAACCGGGGAGCTGTTTTTT.